These T cell receptor beta chains were read from a single sample in a study of blood T cell repertoires in COVID-19. Only in-frame clones appear in the TCRdb table, and some are missing; sequencing was by immunoSEQ multiplex PCR. In the table there are 120,000 or so clones, around 80% of which are singletons. The sample taken for sequencing was peripheral blood. These TCRs come from a man aged 65-85 years with acute or convalescent COVID-19. The CDR3 runs from the conserved cysteine through the conserved F or W. The D gene is left open where the match is weak. Expanded clones get a size class; other rows say once, few or many, or leave the size out.

d_call j_call v_call clone_size cdr3_nt cdr3_aa
. TRBJ2-3 TRBV19 . TGTGCCAGTAGTTCTTTGGATACGCAGTATTTT CASSSLDTQYF
TRBD1 TRBJ1-1 TRBV7-8 . TGTGCCAGCAGCTTTTCCAACAGGGGTGACACTGAAGCTTTCTTT CASSFSNRGDTEAFF
. TRBJ2-7 TRBV6-6 few TGTGCCTCCAAGGGCGGTGGGGGCCGGTCCTACGAGCAGTACTTC CASKGGGGRSYEQYF
TRBD1 TRBJ2-3 TRBV24-1 . TGTGCCACCAGTGGGTGGGACAGCAGCACAGATACGCAGTATTTT CATSGWDSSTDTQYF
TRBD2 TRBJ2-2 TRBV27 . TGTGCCAGCAGTTTACTCCAGCGGGGGGGCTACACCGGGGAGCTGTTTTTT CASSLLQRGGYTGELFF
. TRBJ2-3 TRBV29-1 few TGCAGCGTTGAAGATCAAATACGAGAGGCAGGGGTTATGGGTACGCAGTATTTT CSVEDQIREAGVMGTQYF
TRBD1 TRBJ2-5 TRBV5-1 . TGCGCCAGCAGCTTGGCCCCGACAGGGGGCGGTTCAAGAGAGACCCAGTACTTC CASSLAPTGGGSRETQYF
. TRBJ2-1 TRBV7-2 . TGTGCCAGCAGCCCGAGCCGCGGGCTCTACAATGAGCAGTTCTTC CASSPSRGLYNEQFF
TRBD1 TRBJ2-3 TRBV18 . TGTGCCAGCTCACCAAGAGGGGGCCCTAGCACAGATACGCAGTATTTT CASSPRGGPSTDTQYF
. TRBJ2-7 TRBV18 once TGTGCCAGCTCACCCGGGACAAACTACGAGCAGTACTTC CASSPGTNYEQYF